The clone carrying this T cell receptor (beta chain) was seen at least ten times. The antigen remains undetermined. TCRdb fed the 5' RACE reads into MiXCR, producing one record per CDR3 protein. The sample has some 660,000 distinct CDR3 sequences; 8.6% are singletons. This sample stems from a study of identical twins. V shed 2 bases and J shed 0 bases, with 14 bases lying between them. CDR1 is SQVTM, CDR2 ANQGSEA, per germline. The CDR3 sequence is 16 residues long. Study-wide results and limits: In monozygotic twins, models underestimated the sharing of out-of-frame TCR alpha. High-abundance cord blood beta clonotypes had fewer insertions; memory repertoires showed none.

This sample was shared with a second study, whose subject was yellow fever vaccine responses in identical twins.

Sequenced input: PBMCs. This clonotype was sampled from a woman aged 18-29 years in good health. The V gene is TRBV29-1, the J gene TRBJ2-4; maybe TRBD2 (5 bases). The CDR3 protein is CSVELEETLAKNIQYF. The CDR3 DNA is TGCAGCGTTGAACTGGAGGAGACCCTAGCCAAAAACATTCAGTACTTC.